The clone carrying this T cell receptor (beta chain) has only a few counts. Its specificity is unknown. The CDR3 is 16 amino acids. The germline V and J ends were trimmed by 5 bases and 0 bases, with 13 bases remaining between them. CDR1 is LGHNA, CDR2 YNFKEQ, per germline. This record belongs to a study of T cell repertoires in cytomegalovirus infection. Findings of the study overall: HLA-C-restricted TCR beta clonotypes specific for CMV led the ex vivo response.

Using its own MiXCR run on the reads, TCRdb lists one record per CDR3 protein. The sample includes 680,000 or so distinct CDR3 sequences, around 31% of them seen just once. The source is a human donor in good health (CMV status not recorded). Some clones in this sample may be carry-over from other donors' samples. V is TRBV4-2 and J is TRBJ1-4; D is uncertain. The sample consisted of cultured PBMCs, taken from culture after CMV antigen stimulation. DNA for the CDR3: TGTGCCAGCAGCTTCCGGCCCGTTGCAACTAATGAAAAACTGTTTTTT. It encodes CASSFRPVATNEKLFF.